The subject of this entry is one T cell receptor (beta chain). Its antigen remains unknown. The germline CDR1 and CDR2 sequences are SGHRS and YFSETQ. The CDR3 has 16 amino acids. The source of the sample is a study of T cells expressing NK-cell markers. For the study at large: The TCR beta repertoires were obtained from sorted CD3+CD56+NKG2C+, CD3+CD56+NKG2C- and CD3+CD56-NKG2C+ T cells. There were seven HCMV-seropositive donors and one seronegative donor among the eight sequenced. General observations from the study: In several donors, dominant clonotypes made up 28.3-60.1% of CD3+CD56-NKG2C+ cells.

In generating TCR beta cDNA, 5'RACE template switching with UMIs was used. No DNA is given; TCRdb re-called the 5' RACE reads and lists each CDR3 protein once. The record lists 150,000 to 200,000 distinct CDR3 sequences, of which the ten most abundant hold roughly 20%. The source of this sequence is a woman between 18 and 70 years old in good health. This chain connects TRBV5-1 to TRBJ2-3; the TCRdb D gene call, TRBD2, has no DNA to confirm it. Sequencing was carried out using blood T cells: a sorted CD56 or NKG2C T cell subset, CD4+ or CD8+ T cells, or bulk PBMC T cells (not recorded which). The CDR3 is CASSSFLTSVADTQYF.